In this sample, the clone carrying this T cell receptor beta chain turned up many times. These data belong to a study of early T cells in non-severe SARS-CoV-2 infection. This CDR3 comprises 11 residues. Deletions cut 8 bases from V and 6 bases from J, with 10 bases between. TCRdb analysed the 5' RACE reads with MiXCR anew, one entry per CDR3 protein. This table holds about 30,000 distinct CDR3 sequences, 3.9% found once. Material: whole blood. The clonotype comes from an adult who was a healthcare worker with PCR-confirmed SARS-CoV-2 infection or an uninfected control (not recorded which). The rearrangement links TRBV12-3 or TRBV12-4 to TRBJ1-1, with unresolved D. CDR3: CASRLDAEAFF. The CDR3 coding sequence is TGTGCCAGCCGACTGGACGCTGAAGCTTTCTTT.